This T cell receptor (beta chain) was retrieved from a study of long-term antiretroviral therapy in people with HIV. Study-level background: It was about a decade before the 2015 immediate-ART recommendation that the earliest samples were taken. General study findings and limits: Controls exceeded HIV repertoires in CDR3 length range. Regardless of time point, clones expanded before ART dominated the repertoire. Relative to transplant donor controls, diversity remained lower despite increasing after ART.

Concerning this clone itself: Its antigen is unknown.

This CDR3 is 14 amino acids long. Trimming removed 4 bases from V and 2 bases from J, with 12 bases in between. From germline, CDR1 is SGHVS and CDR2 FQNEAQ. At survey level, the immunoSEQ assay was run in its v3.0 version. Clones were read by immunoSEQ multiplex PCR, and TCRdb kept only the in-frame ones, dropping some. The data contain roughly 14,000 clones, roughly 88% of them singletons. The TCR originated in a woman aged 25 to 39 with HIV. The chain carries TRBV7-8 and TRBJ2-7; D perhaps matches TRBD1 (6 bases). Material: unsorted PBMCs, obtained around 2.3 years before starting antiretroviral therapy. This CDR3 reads CASSSTGQAYEQYF. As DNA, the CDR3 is TGTGCCAGCAGCTCAACAGGGCAGGCCTACGAGCAGTACTTC.